This TCR beta chain was observed in a study of cytomegalovirus exposure and HLA in healthy donors. The primer mix had 60 Vbeta and 13 Jbeta primers. TCRdb's table, derived via immunoSEQ multiplex PCR, lists solely in-frame clones and lacks some. The profile shows approximately 160,000 clones, roughly 87% of them singletons. J lost 1 base, V lost 4 bases, and 7 bases had no gene match. CDR1 is SGHVS, CDR2 FQNEAQ, per germline. The CDR3 has 17 residues. The clonotype comes from a man aged 25 to 45 in good health and CMV-seropositive. The sample was PBMCs. The chain has TRBV7-8 and TRBJ2-6; 7 bases agree with TRBD1. As DNA, the CDR3 is TGTGCCAGCAGCTCCAACAGGGACAGATCTGGGGCCAACGTCCTGACTTTC. The encoded protein is CASSSNRDRSGANVLTF.